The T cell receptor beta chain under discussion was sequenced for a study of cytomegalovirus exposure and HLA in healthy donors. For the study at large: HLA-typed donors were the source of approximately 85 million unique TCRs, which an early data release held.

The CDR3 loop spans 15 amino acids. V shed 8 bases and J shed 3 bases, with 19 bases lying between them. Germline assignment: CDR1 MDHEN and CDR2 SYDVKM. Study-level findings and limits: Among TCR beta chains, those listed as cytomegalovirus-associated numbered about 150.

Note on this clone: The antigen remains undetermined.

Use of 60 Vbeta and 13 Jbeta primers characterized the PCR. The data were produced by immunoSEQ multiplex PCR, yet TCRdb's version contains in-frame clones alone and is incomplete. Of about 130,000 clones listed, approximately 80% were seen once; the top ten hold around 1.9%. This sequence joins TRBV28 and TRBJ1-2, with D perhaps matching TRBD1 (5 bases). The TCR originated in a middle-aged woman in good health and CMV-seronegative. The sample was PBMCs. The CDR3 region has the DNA TGTGCCAGCGAACGGGGGGAAGGGTGGGACTATGGCTACACCTTC. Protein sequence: CASERGEGWDYGYTF.